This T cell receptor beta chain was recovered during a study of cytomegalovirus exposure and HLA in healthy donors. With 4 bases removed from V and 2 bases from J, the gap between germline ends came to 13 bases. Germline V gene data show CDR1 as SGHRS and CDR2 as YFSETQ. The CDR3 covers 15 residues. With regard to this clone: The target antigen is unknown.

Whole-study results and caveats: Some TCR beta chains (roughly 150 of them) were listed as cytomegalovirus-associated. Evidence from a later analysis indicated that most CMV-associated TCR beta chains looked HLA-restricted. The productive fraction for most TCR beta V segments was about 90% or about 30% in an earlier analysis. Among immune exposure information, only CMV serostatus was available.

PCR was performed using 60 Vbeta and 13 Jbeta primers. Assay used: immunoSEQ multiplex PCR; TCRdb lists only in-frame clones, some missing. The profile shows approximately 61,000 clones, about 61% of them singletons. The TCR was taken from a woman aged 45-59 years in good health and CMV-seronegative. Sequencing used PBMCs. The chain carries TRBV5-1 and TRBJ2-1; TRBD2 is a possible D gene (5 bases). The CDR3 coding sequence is TGCGCCAGCAGCACAACTAGTTCCCCCTACAATGAGCAGTTCTTC. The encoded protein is CASSTTSSPYNEQFF.